The 27 T cell receptor beta chains below come from one sample, sequenced in a study of response to subunit inactivated influenza vaccine. TCRdb processed the RT-PCR reads anew with MiXCR; each CDR3 protein has one entry. Of 500,000 to 600,000 distinct CDR3 sequences in the sample, 10% to 15% were seen once. Specimen: PBMCs from blood, collected about 40 days after vaccination. The receptors originated from a man aged 50 to 59 who received an inactivated influenza vaccine.

This clonotype came up many times. The V gene is TRBV11-2, the J gene TRBJ2-1; D ambiguous. V dropped 1 base and J dropped 3 bases, with 10 bases sitting between them. The germline gives CDR1 SGHAT, CDR2 FQNNGV. This CDR3 is built from 15 residues. CDR3 amino acids: CASSLAGSYYNEQFF. The CDR3 DNA is TGTGCCAGCAGCTTAGCGGGCAGCTACTACAATGAGCAGTTCTTC.

The J gene is TRBJ2-3, the V gene TRBV7-6; TRBD1 agrees at 7 bases. V trimming: 4 bases; J trimming: 1 base; junction bases outside the gene matches: 2. There are 14 residues in the CDR3. The germline gives CDR1 SGHVS, CDR2 FNYEAQ. The CDR3 region is CASSYGTGTDTQYF. CDR3 sequence (DNA): TGTGCCAGCAGCTACGGGACAGGCACAGATACGCAGTATTTT.

This clonotype was observed at least ten times. The chain couples TRBV27 to TRBJ2-7; the match to TRBD1 covers 9 bases. Losses at the gene ends were 1 base for V and 2 bases for J; bases not matched to a gene: 3. The V gene's germline CDR1 is MNHEY and CDR2 SMNVEV (reference sequence). The CDR3 is 15 amino acids. CDR3 sequence reads: CASSLLQGAPYEQYF. The CDR3 DNA reads as TGTGCCAGCAGTTTATTACAGGGGGCACCCTACGAGCAGTACTTC.

The genes are TRBV12-3 or TRBV12-4 and TRBJ1-5; D perhaps matches TRBD1 (5 bases). V shed 2 bases and J shed 0 bases, with 11 bases lying between them. The CDR3 consists of 16 residues. The CDR3: CASSLRGTSSNQPQHF. Here the CDR3 DNA reads TGTGCCAGCAGTTTACGGGGGACGAGTAGCAATCAGCCCCAGCATTTT.

V usage is TRBV12-3 or TRBV12-4 and J usage is TRBJ2-3; 9 nucleotides match TRBD2. V lost 1 base and J lost 4; bases outside the gene matches: 6. This CDR3 contains 16 residues. This chain's CDR3 is CASSLVSGRYSDTQYF. In nucleotides, the CDR3 is TGTGCCAGCAGTTTAGTTAGCGGGAGATACTCAGATACGCAGTATTTT.

In this sample, this clonotype turned up many times. The CDR3 spells CATSDGLGETQYF. The CDR3 DNA reads as TGTGCCACCAGTGATGGGTTAGGGGAGACCCAGTACTTC. The chain uses TRBV24-1 and TRBJ2-5; D gene uncertain. V lost 3 bases and J 5 bases, leaving 9 bases between the germline ends. Per the germline V gene, CDR1 is KGHDR and CDR2 is SFDVKD. The CDR3 runs 13 residues.

In its sample, this clonotype was seen many times. V usage is TRBV29-1 and J usage is TRBJ2-1, with 7 bases lining up with TRBD2. Unmatched junction bases numbered 14, after V lost 4 bases and J lost 5 bases. From germline, CDR1 is SQVTM and CDR2 ANQGSEA. This CDR3 spans 16 amino acids. This chain's CDR3 is CSVGGGLFAGHNEQFF. Here the CDR3 DNA reads TGCAGCGTTGGGGGGGGACTTTTCGCCGGGCACAATGAGCAGTTCTTC.

This clonotype was seen more than once but under ten times. V is TRBV6-6 and J is TRBJ2-5; 8 bases line up with TRBD2. The CDR3 extends over 12 amino acids. The germline V gene has CDR1 MNHNY and CDR2 SVGAGI (reference sequence). The DNA for the CDR3 is TGTGCTTGCCGGGGGGGGCAAGAGACCCAGTACTTC. Translating gives CACRGGQETQYF.

The sample holds one count of this clonotype. The J gene is TRBJ2-1, the V gene TRBV14; D is undetermined. There are 15 residues in the CDR3. Germline V gene data show CDR1 as SGHDN and CDR2 as FVKESK. Trimming removed 2 bases from V and 9 bases from J, with 17 bases in between. The CDR3 DNA reads as TGTGCCAGCAGCCAAATTCCGTTTGGGGTTACTGAGCAGTTCTTC. Encoded protein: CASSQIPFGVTEQFF. The full variable domain, completed using reference TRBV14 and TRBJ2-1, is EAGVTQFPSHSVIEKGQTVTLRCDPISGHDNLYWYRRVMGKEIKFLLHFVKESKQDESGMPNNRFLAERTGGTYSTLKVQPAELEDSGVYFCASSQIPFGVTEQFFGPGTRLTVL.

The chain uses TRBV4-1 and TRBJ2-3; the D is unclear. This CDR3 is 16 amino acids long. The V end was cut by 0 bases, the J end by 1 base, with 11 bases between. The germline gives CDR1 MGHRA, CDR2 YSYEKL. In nucleotides, the CDR3 is TGCGCCAGCAGCCAAGATCCAGGAATACGCACAGATACGCAGTATTTT. It translates to CASSQDPGIRTDTQYF.

This clonotype occurred a few times. This chain joins TRBV9 and TRBJ1-6, with D maybe TRBD1 (5 bases). Germline V gene sequence: CDR1 SGDLS, CDR2 YYNGEE. Deletions cut 0 bases from V and 7 bases from J, with 8 bases between. CDR3 length: 14 residues. CDR3 in DNA: TGTGCCAGCAGCGTAGGGGGGGGAAATTCACCCCTCCACTTT. It is translated as CASSVGGGNSPLHF.

CDR3: CATSDSSRATNTGELFF. For the CDR3, the DNA is TGTGCCACCAGTGATTCGTCCAGGGCCACGAACACCGGGGAGCTGTTTTTT. This chain connects TRBV24-1 to TRBJ2-2, with D perhaps TRBD1 (5 bases). This CDR3 spans 17 amino acids. V gave up 2 bases and J gave up 0 bases, with 12 bases separating them. Germline values: CDR1 KGHDR, CDR2 SFDVKD.

The chain combines TRBV28 with TRBJ2-5, with 8 bases identical to TRBD1. The germline gives CDR1 MDHEN, CDR2 SYDVKM. With V trimmed by 6 bases and J by 5 bases, 14 bases remained unmatched. The CDR3 covers 16 residues. The CDR3, as DNA: TGTGCCAGCAGCAACCTCATGACAGGGGTAGGCGAGACCCAGTACTTC. Translating it yields CASSNLMTGVGETQYF.

This clonotype was observed a few times. This chain uses TRBV9 with TRBJ1-1; TRBD1 is a possible D gene (5 bases). The germline V and J ends were trimmed by 0 bases and 1 base, with 10 bases remaining between them. The CDR3 runs 15 residues. From germline, CDR1 is SGDLS and CDR2 YYNGEE. CDR3 DNA sequence: TGTGCCAGCAGCGTAGACCCAGGGACGAACACTGAAGCTTTCTTT. Translation gives CASSVDPGTNTEAFF.

V is TRBV29-1 and J is TRBJ2-3, with 9 nucleotides matching TRBD2. This CDR3 contains 15 residues. Trimming removed 4 bases from V and 4 bases from J; junction bases left unmatched: 9. Looked up from germline, CDR1 is SQVTM and CDR2 is ANQGSEA. For the CDR3, the DNA is TGCAGCGTTGCACCCCAAAGCGGGAGGTCAGATACGCAGTATTTT. Translating it yields CSVAPQSGRSDTQYF.

The V call is TRBV4-3, the J call TRBJ2-1; 10 bases map to TRBD2. The CDR3 consists of 16 residues. Germline V gene data show CDR1 as LGHNA and CDR2 as YSLEER. Trimming cost V 4 bases and J 7 bases; bases outside gene matches: 10. The CDR3 bases are TGCGCCAGCAGCCGGCAAGCGGGGGGGCCGGTGAATGAGCAGTTCTTC. It is translated as CASSRQAGGPVNEQFF.

The V and J genes are TRBV7-9 and TRBJ1-6; D remains ambiguous. Germline CDR1 SEHNR, CDR2 FQNEAQ (reference sequence). The CDR3 contains 15 residues. Trimming took 1 base from V and 10 from J, leaving 14 bases between them. The CDR3 coding sequence is TGTGCCAGCAGCTTAGAAGGAGGGTTGGGCTCACCCCTCCACTTT. It translates to CASSLEGGLGSPLHF.

This clonotype occurred a few times. CDR3 in DNA: TGTGCCAGCAGCGCTGACGTCGGAAACACCATATATTTT. It yields the protein CASSADVGNTIYF. This chain joins TRBV7-2 and TRBJ1-3; D not certain. Trimming took 5 bases from V and 4 from J, leaving 9 bases between them. The CDR3 runs 13 residues. Looked up from germline, CDR1 is SGHTA and CDR2 is FQGNSA.

The J gene is TRBJ1-1, the V gene TRBV12-3 or TRBV12-4; D not resolved. The CDR3 consists of 13 residues. The V end lost 4 bases, the J end lost 0 bases, and 6 bases lay between the germline ends. The CDR3 loop is CASSYNLNTEAFF. The CDR3 region has the DNA TGTGCCAGCAGTTACAACCTGAACACTGAAGCTTTCTTT.

The chain employs TRBV4-3 and TRBJ1-3, with 9 bases aligning to TRBD1. Germline lookup yields CDR1 LGHNA and CDR2 YSLEER. CDR3 size: 13 residues. The V segment lost 5 bases and the J segment 14 bases; nucleotides outside the gene matches: 10. Here the CDR3 DNA reads TGCGCCAGCAGCATGGACAGGGGCGGCCCCGTATATTTT. Protein sequence: CASSMDRGGPVYF.

There are a few counts of this clonotype. The chain recombines TRBV12-3 or TRBV12-4 with TRBJ2-7; D is unresolved. The V and J ends lost 5 bases and 5 bases respectively, with 16 bases between them. The length of the CDR3 is 14 residues. The CDR3 nucleotides read TGTGCCAGCAGTACCCGGACCTGGAGCAACGAGCAGTACTTC. It yields the protein CASSTRTWSNEQYF.

The chain has TRBV18 and TRBJ2-1; D perhaps matches TRBD2 (5 bases). The germline CDR1 and CDR2 sequences are KGHSH and LQKENI. This CDR3 spans 12 amino acids. Trimming stripped 1 base from V and 8 bases from J, with 6 bases between. The CDR3 DNA reads TGTGCCAGCTCACCACGGGGAGATGAGCAGTTCTTC. Translating gives CASSPRGDEQFF.

A few counts support this clonotype. The chain joins TRBV5-1 to TRBJ2-3; D remains unclear. From germline, CDR1 is SGHRS and CDR2 YFSETQ. Trimming took 5 bases from V and 0 from J, leaving 10 bases between them. CDR3 length: 14 amino acids. For the CDR3, the DNA is TGCGCCAGCAGACGCCAACCCAGCACAGATACGCAGTATTTT. It is translated as CASRRQPSTDTQYF.

The V gene is TRBV29-1, the J gene TRBJ2-1, with a tentative D call TRBD1 (5 bases). The length of the CDR3 is 12 residues. V shed 4 bases and J shed 10 bases, with 14 bases lying between them. Germline values: CDR1 SQVTM, CDR2 ANQGSEA. CDR3 nucleotides: TGCAGCGTTGTTATTATCAAGGGGGAGCAGTTCTTC. This codes for CSVVIIKGEQFF.

This clonotype occurred many times. This sequence joins TRBV6-2 or TRBV6-3 and TRBJ2-3, with D possibly matching TRBD2 (6 bases). Germline V gene data show CDR1 as MNHEY and CDR2 as SVGEGT. Between the trimmed V and J ends, which lost 2 bases and 2 bases, there was a span of 11 bases. The CDR3 totals 15 residues. CDR3 coding DNA: TGTGCCAGCAGTTACAGTGGCGGGGCCACAGATACGCAGTATTTT. It translates to CASSYSGGATDTQYF.

V gene TRBV9 combines with J gene TRBJ2-1; possible D gene TRBD2, 6 bases. Germline V lookup: CDR1 SGDLS, CDR2 YYNGEE. The CDR3 is 16 residues long. The V and J ends lost 0 bases and 1 base respectively, with 11 bases between them. The CDR3 sequence: CASSVDSGVSYNEQFF. CDR3 nucleotide sequence: TGTGCCAGCAGCGTAGATTCGGGAGTTTCCTACAATGAGCAGTTCTTC.

The chain has TRBV5-1 and TRBJ2-1; the match to TRBD2 covers 8 bases. Germline CDR1 is SGHRS and CDR2 is YFSETQ. V gave up 0 bases and J gave up 6 bases; unmatched junction bases: 2. The CDR3 covers 14 residues. The CDR3 region has the DNA TGCGCCAGCAGCTTGGAACTAGCGGCCAATGAGCAGTTCTTC. Encoded protein: CASSLELAANEQFF.